This TCR beta chain is drawn from a study of regulatory T cells in long-lasting Graves disease. Study observations and caveats: The number of shared public clonotypes was higher in persistent patients (approximately 2,500) than new patients (966).

This CDR3 is 17 amino acids long. The V gene's germline CDR1 is SGHRS and CDR2 YFSETQ. Details on this clonotype: Antigen: not known. One end of the junction fails to match germline, which may point to a read error.

Time point specified: persistent/refractory GD, antithyroid drugs over 5 years with positive TRAb. The authors made the TCR library using RNA they extracted from PBMCs. Libraries of TCR beta came from iRepertoire HTBI primers plus Arm-PCR of CDR3 regions. One entry per CDR3 protein, called by TCRdb with MiXCR from the multiplex PCR reads. Of a few hundred thousand distinct CDR3 sequences in the sample, less than 25% are singletons; the top ten hold about 26%. The sequences come from peripheral blood mononuclear cells (PBMCs), collected when the disease was refractory, from a patient treated with antithyroid drugs. The source is a female donor with Graves disease. The rearrangement joins TRBV5-1 to TRBJ1-2, with TRBD1 identical over 12 bases. In DNA form, the CDR3 reads TGCGCCAGCAGCTTGACCGGGACAGGGGGCCCTAACTATAGCTACACCTTC. It specifies CASSLTGTGGPNYSYTF. Drawing the rest from reference TRBV5-1 and TRBJ1-2, the complete variable domain is KAGVTQTPRYLIKTRGQQVTLSCSPISGHRSVSWYQQTPGQGLQFLFEYFSETQRNKGNFPGRFSGRQFSNSRSEMNVSTLELGDSALYLCASSLTGTGGPNYSYTFGSGTRLTVV.